This TCR beta chain originates from a study of cytotoxic CD8 clonotypes in ibrutinib-treated CLL. TCR beta library input comprised around 2 micrograms of genomic DNA from cryopreserved PBMCs. V was clipped by 2 bases and J by 6 bases, with 5 bases between them. Germline loops: CDR1 KGHSH, CDR2 LQKENI. The CDR3 runs 12 residues. This clone was counted once. Its antigen is undetermined. Study findings and constraints: Patients had baseline clonality above age-matched healthy donors, and this clonality moved with circulating CD8+ T-cell counts.

Some clones are missing from TCRdb's copy, which holds only in-frame ones; the method was immunoSEQ multiplex PCR. The table has approximately 170,000 clones, about 88% seen once; the top ten hold roughly 3%. The sample consisted of PBMCs, taken at disease progression, from a patient treated with ibrutinib. The chain combines TRBV18 with TRBJ2-1; D is perhaps TRBD1 or TRBD2 (5 bases each). The source of this sequence is a human donor with chronic lymphocytic leukemia. Here the CDR3 reads CASSPGGNEQFF. Written as DNA, the CDR3 is TGTGCCAGCTCACCAGGGGGCAATGAGCAGTTCTTC. Full variable domain (rest looked up from reference TRBV18 and TRBJ2-1): NAGVMQNPRHLVRRRGQEARLRCSPMKGHSHVYWYRQLPEEGLKFMVYLQKENIIDESGMPKERFSAEFPKEGPSILRIQQVVRGDSAAYFCASSPGGNEQFFGPGTRLTVL.